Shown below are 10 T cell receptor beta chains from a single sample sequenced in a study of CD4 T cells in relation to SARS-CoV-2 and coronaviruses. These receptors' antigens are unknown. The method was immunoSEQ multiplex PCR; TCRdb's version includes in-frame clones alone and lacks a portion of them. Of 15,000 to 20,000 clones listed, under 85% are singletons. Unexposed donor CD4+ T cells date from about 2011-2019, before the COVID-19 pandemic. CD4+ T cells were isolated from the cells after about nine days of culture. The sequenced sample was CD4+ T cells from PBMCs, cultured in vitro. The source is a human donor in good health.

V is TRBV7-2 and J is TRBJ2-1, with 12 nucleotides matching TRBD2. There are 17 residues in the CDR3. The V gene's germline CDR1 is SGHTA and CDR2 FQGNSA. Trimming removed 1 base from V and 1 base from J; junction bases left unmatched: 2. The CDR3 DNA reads TGTGCCAGCAGCTTAGTTCTAGCGGGAGGGTCCTACAATGAGCAGTTCTTC. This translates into CASSLVLAGGSYNEQFF.

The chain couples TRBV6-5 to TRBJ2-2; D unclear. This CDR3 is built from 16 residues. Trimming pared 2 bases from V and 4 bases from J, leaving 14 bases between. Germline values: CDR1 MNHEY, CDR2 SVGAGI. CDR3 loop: CASSYRVVGVTGELFF. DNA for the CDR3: TGTGCCAGCAGTTACCGGGTTGTAGGAGTCACCGGGGAGCTGTTTTTT.

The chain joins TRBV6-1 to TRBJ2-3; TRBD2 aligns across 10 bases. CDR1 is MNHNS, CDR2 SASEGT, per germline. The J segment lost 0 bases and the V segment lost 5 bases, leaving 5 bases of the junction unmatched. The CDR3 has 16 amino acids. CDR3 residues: CASSKGLAASTDTQYF. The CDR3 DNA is TGTGCCAGCAGTAAAGGACTAGCGGCTAGCACAGATACGCAGTATTTT.

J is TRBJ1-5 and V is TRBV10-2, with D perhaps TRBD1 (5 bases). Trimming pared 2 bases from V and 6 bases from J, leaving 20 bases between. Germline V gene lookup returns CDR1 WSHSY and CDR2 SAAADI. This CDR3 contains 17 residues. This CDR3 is CASSETGVRAAGQPQHF. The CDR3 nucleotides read TGCGCCAGCAGTGAGACAGGCGTACGGGCGGCGGGTCAGCCCCAGCATTTT.

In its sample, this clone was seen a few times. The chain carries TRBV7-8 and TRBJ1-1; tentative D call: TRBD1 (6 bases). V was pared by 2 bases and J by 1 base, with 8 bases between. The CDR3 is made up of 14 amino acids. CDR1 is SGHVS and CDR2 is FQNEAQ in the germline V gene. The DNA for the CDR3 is TGTGCCAGCAGCTTACCGGGACAGAACACTGAAGCTTTCTTT. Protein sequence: CASSLPGQNTEAFF.

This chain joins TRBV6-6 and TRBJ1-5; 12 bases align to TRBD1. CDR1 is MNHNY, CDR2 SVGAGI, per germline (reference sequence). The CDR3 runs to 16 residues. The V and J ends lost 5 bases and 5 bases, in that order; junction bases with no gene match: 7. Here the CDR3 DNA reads TGTGCCAGCAGTCCGGGACAGGGGGCGGATTATCAGCCCCAGCATTTT. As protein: CASSPGQGADYQPQHF.

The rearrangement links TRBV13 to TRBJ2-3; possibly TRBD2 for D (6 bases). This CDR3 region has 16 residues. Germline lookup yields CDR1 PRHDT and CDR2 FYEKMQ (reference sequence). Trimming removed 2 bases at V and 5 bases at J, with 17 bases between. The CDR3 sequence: CASSLLTRGAGDTQYF. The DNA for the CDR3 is TGTGCCAGCAGCTTACTGACTAGAGGGGCCGGAGATACGCAGTATTTT.

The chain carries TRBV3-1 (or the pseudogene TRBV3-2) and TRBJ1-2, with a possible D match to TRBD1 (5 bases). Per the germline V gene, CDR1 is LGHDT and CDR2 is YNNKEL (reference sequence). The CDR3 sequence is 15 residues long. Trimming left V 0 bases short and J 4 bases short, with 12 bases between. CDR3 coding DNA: TGTGCCAGCAGCCAAGAGAGGCTACAGGTCTATGGCTACACCTTC. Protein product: CASSQERLQVYGYTF.

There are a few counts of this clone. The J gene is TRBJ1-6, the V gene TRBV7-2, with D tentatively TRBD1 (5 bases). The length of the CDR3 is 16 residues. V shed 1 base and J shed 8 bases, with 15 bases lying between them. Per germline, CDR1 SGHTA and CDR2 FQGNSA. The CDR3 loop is CASSLDGQANDSPLHF. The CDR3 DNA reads TGTGCCAGCAGCTTAGACGGACAAGCCAACGATTCACCCCTCCACTTT.

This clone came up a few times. The CDR3 is CASSRLAGGTYNEQFF. The CDR3 nucleotides are TGCGCCAGCAGCCGGCTAGCGGGAGGGACCTACAATGAGCAGTTCTTC. The rearrangement joins TRBV4-1 to TRBJ2-1, with 12 bases fitting TRBD2. The V gene's germline CDR1 is MGHRA and CDR2 YSYEKL. The J segment lost 2 bases and the V segment lost 4 bases, leaving 3 bases of the junction unmatched. CDR3 length: 16 residues.